The entry below gives a single TCR beta chain sequence along with its context. V lost 6 bases, J lost 12 bases, and 17 bases stayed unmatched. This CDR3 is 17 amino acids long. Germline V lookup: CDR1 MDHEN, CDR2 SYDVKM. This record belongs to a study of siplizumab effects on memory and regulatory T cells. Data came from immunoSEQ multiplex PCR; TCRdb stores just in-frame clones and leaves some out. The sample lists about 120,000 clones, 93% occurring once. The TCR originated in a human donor in good health. Sequenced: non-Treg CD4+ T cells sorted from blood. The V and J genes are TRBV28 and TRBJ1-6, with 10 bases lining up with TRBD1. CDR3 DNA: TGTGCCAGCAGCCCAATGGGGGGACAGGGGAGCGCGGGACCCCTCCACTTT. Translation gives CASSPMGGQGSAGPLHF.